This TCR beta chain was recovered during a study of prognosis after radiotherapy for stage I lung cancer (dated by TCRdb to the early 2020s). About the full investigation: Around 20 stage I NSCLC patients were enrolled in Nanjing, China, between 2018 and early 2019. Four to six patients had oligometastatic NSCLC after surgical resection of the primary tumor, and more than eleven had newly diagnosed primary stage I lung tumors. Every patient was regarded as medically inoperable, because of comorbidities in 11 to 12 cases and refusal of surgery in roughly 7 cases. Ages in the cohort of roughly 13 men and more than five women ranged from about 53 to 84 years, with a median of 74. On tumor histology, over 10 patients had adenocarcinoma and 6 to 8 had squamous cell carcinoma. SBRT was given in 3 to 5 fractions with a biologically effective dose of at least 100 Gy, using image-guided IMRT or VMAT. In every patient, SBRT was given without any concurrent therapy. After SBRT, distant metastases developed in about 20% of the 19 patients at a median of approximately 7 months, while the remaining 15 patients had no significant progression. Peripheral blood TCR beta repertoires were profiled in stage I NSCLC patients before and after stereotactic body radiotherapy, and the study then linked these repertoires to distant failure. For each of the 20 or so patients, one blood sample was taken before SBRT and one after, so the study sequenced roughly 38 samples in total. Study-wide findings and limitations: All reported P values were unadjusted for multiple comparisons. Differences by metastasis status were reportedly seen in TRBV and TRBJ usage frequencies, involving two V genes at baseline and, after SBRT, roughly ten V genes and two J genes. No determination of tumor specificity was made for expanded TCR clones. Post-SBRT Shannon entropy and its change from baseline were lower in patients who developed distant metastases; baseline Shannon entropy was not associated with metastases. A decrease in unique TCR clone counts was observed after SBRT (median around 10,000 before versus several thousand after; Wilcoxon paired P=0.011). The study was limited by its small cohort and short follow-up, and the findings require independent validation.

Two rounds of multiplex PCR on genomic DNA were used to amplify the TCR beta CDR3 region. The first PCR round used primers specific to each TRBV and TRBJ gene, with sequences filed in Chinese patent CN105087789A. The second PCR round used universal primers. The Roche High Pure PCR Template Preparation Kit was used to extract genomic DNA from frozen PBMCs. An Illumina HiSeq 3000 was used to sequence the libraries paired-end with 151 bp reads. On the study's bioinformatics: Raw reads lacking the multiplex PCR primer sequences were removed with CutAdapt. Using PEAR, the high-quality paired reads were merged into contigs. MiXCR assigned TRB V, D and J gene segments to each contig by aligning to reference sequences. CDR3 sequences were clustered by base quality and sequence similarity to remove sequencing errors. Diversity was calculated as Shannon entropy divided by the natural log of the number of productive TCR sequences. Clonality was defined as one minus Shannon entropy divided by the natural log of the number of unique clonotypes. Progression-free survival cut-offs for repertoire metrics were chosen using the Youden index of ROC curves, with analyses run in R 3.5.3. Using fastp at Q25 and MiXCR, TCRdb reprocessed the public reads and kept productive beta chains. Each entry merges the rows of one CDR3 protein and shows their most common DNA and genes. Here the V and J calls rest on TCRdb's processing, not on the authors' analysis. This sample is represented by approximately 30,000 distinct CDR3 sequences; about 39% of them were singletons. The top ten constitute over 15% of the sample.

A history of other malignancies or of prior chemotherapy or radiotherapy was absent in all patients, and node-negative disease was shown on CT and PET/CT in all patients. At each of two time points, about 5.5 milliliters of peripheral venous blood were collected in EDTA tubes. PBMCs were isolated by Ficoll-Paque Plus density-gradient centrifugation. Right after collection, samples were kept at -80 degrees C until analysis. A note on this clonotype: Its antigen is not yet known. A single base separates this from a much larger clone, so it may be a read error.

Relative to germline, V is 1 base shorter and J is 0 bases shorter, with 8 bases between their ends. The germline V gene sets CDR1 to SGHVS and CDR2 to FNYEAQ. The CDR3 goes from the cysteine to the phenylalanine over 15 residues. The kept DNA is CDR3 alone, 45 bases in frame from the first base. This chain joins TRBV7-6 to TRBJ2-3; the D gene identity is not certain. This TCR derives from a donor over 45 with non-small cell lung cancer. The sample here was PBMCs, taken before or after stereotactic body radiation therapy (not recorded which). The DNA sequence is given as TGTGCCAGCAGCTTAGATGCAGATAGCACAGATACGCAGTATTTT. Its coded protein is CASSLDADSTDTQYF.